This T cell receptor (beta chain) was profiled in a study of shared clonotypes between healthy human individuals. Germline V lookup: CDR1 SGHDT, CDR2 YYEEEE. The CDR3 has 14 amino acids. The V end was cut by 7 bases, the J end by 5 bases, with 18 bases between. The donors, all of them Caucasian adults, lived in Nashville, Tennessee. Deep was the level at which the assay was run. TCRdb's copy holds only in-frame clones and misses some; the assay was immunoSEQ multiplex PCR. The sample records over 100,000 clones, around 65% being singletons. Sequenced sample: memory CD8+ T cells sorted from blood. Indicated subset: CD45RO+ cells pooled with CCR7-negative TemRA cells. The rearrangement links TRBV5-6 to TRBJ1-1; unclear D gene. The sequence was collected from a woman aged 25-40 years in good health. In nucleotides, the CDR3 is TGTGCCAGCCAGCTGTGGCCGAGGCGGACTGAAGCTTTCTTT. Protein sequence: CASQLWPRRTEAFF.